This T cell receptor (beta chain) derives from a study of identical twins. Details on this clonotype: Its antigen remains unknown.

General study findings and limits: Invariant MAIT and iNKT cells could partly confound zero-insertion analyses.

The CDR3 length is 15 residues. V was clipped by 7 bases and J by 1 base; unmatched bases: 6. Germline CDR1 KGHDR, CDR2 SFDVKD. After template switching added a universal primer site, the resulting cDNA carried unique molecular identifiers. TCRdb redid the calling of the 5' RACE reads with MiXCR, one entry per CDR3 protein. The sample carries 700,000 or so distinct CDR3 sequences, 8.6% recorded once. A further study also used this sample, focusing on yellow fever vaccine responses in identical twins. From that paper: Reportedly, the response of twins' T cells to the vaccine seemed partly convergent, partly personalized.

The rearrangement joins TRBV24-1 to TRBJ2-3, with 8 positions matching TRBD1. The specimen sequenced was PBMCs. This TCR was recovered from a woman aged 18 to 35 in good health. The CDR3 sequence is CATSRQGSGTDTQYF. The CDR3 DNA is TGTGCCACCAGCCGACAGGGGTCCGGCACAGATACGCAGTATTTT.